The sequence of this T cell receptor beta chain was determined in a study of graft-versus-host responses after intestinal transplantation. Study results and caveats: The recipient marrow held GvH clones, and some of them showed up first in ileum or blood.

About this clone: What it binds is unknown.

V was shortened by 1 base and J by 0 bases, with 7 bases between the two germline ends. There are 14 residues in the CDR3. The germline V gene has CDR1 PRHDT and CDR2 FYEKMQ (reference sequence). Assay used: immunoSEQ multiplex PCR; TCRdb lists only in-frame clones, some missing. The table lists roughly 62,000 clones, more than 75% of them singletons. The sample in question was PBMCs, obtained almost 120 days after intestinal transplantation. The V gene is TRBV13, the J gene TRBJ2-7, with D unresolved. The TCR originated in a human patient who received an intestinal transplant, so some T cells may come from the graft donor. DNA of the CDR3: TGTGCCAGCAGCTTAGACGGAAGCTCCTACGAGCAGTACTTC. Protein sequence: CASSLDGSSYEQYF.